These 18 T cell receptor beta chains share one sample of origin, sequenced in a study of regulatory T cells in long-lasting Graves disease. Assembly of TCR beta libraries relied on iRepertoire HTBI primers together with Arm-PCR of CDR3 regions. TCRdb called the multiplex PCR reads again in MiXCR, with one record for every CDR3 protein. The sample lists about 530,000 distinct CDR3 sequences; about 16% were seen once. Time point of the sample: newly diagnosed GD, antithyroid drugs for less than 3 months. PBMCs were the source of the RNA used for TCR sequencing. The same sample was also used in a study of T cells in Graves' hyperthyroidism and ophthalmopathy.

This material consisted of peripheral blood mononuclear cells (PBMCs), taken at new diagnosis, from a patient treated with antithyroid drugs. These receptors all come from a woman aged 40 to 65 with Graves disease.

This clonotype was detected many times. DNA for the CDR3: TGTGCCAGCAGAACCGGGGACAGGGTTTTCTATGGCTACACCTTC. Translated: CASRTGDRVFYGYTF. The genes are TRBV6-2 or TRBV6-3 and TRBJ1-2; TRBD1 matches 9 bases. Germline V gene sequence: CDR1 MNHEY, CDR2 SVGEGT. V lost 6 bases and J lost 4; bases outside the gene matches: 9. CDR3 length: 15 amino acids.

This clonotype was counted only a few times. The gene calls are TRBV4-1 and TRBJ2-5, with D possibly TRBD2 on 5 matching bases. Looked up from germline, CDR1 is MGHRA and CDR2 is YSYEKL. The CDR3 consists of 14 residues. V was shortened by 0 bases and J by 2 bases, with 7 bases between the two germline ends. CDR3 coding DNA: TGCGCCAGCAGCCAAGAGGAGCGGCAAGAGACCCAGTACTTC. Protein: CASSQEERQETQYF.

This clonotype was found many times. J is TRBJ2-4 and V is TRBV11-3; 7 bases align to TRBD1. Germline CDR1 and CDR2: SGHNT and YENEEA. The CDR3 extends over 16 amino acids. V was clipped by 3 bases and J by 6 bases; unmatched bases: 11. The CDR3 reads CASSFTGTAWGNIQYF. The CDR3, as DNA: TGTGCCAGCAGCTTCACCGGGACAGCCTGGGGAAACATTCAGTACTTC. The full variable domain, with the rest looked up from reference TRBV11-3 and TRBJ2-4, is EAGVVQSPRYKIIEKKQPVAFWCNPISGHNTLYWYLQNLGQGPELLIRYENEEAVDDSQLPKDRFSAERLKGVDSTLKIQPAELGDSAVYLCASSFTGTAWGNIQYFGAGTRLSVL.

This clonotype was counted many times. The chain carries TRBV11-3 and TRBJ1-2, with 7 bases that match TRBD1. Unmatched junction bases numbered 10, after V lost 2 bases and J lost 7 bases. CDR1 and CDR2 from the germline V gene are SGHNT and YENEEA. CDR3 size: 15 residues. The CDR3 nucleotides are TGTGCCAGCAGCTTATTTCATCAGGGGGAAGGTGGCTACACCTTC. Encoded protein: CASSLFHQGEGGYTF.

This clonotype was seen ten or more times. The V gene is TRBV11-1, the J gene TRBJ1-1; D perhaps matches TRBD1 (5 bases). Looked up from germline, CDR1 is SGHAT and CDR2 is FQDESV (reference sequence). Trimming left V 1 base short and J 3 bases short, with 12 bases between. The CDR3 has 15 residues. This chain's CDR3 is CASSLEPRVYTEAFF. The CDR3, as DNA: TGTGCCAGCAGCTTAGAGCCCAGGGTGTACACTGAAGCTTTCTTT.

This clonotype was counted ten times or more. This rearrangement joins TRBV12-3 or TRBV12-4 to TRBJ1-5; D may be TRBD1 (6 bases). There are 15 residues in the CDR3. V was shortened by 6 bases and J by 4 bases, with 16 bases between the two germline ends. CDR3 nucleotides: TGTGCCAGCAGCGACGTACAGGGAACGAATCAGCCCCAGCATTTT. Amino acids: CASSDVQGTNQPQHF.

This clonotype was recorded many times. This sequence joins TRBV11-2 and TRBJ1-5; a possible D gene is TRBD1 (6 bases). The CDR3 covers 16 residues. V lost 5 bases and J lost 4, with 18 bases in between. Germline V lookup: CDR1 SGHAT, CDR2 FQNNGV. As DNA, the CDR3 is TGTGCCAGCAGCCCCCAGGGGCAGGGAGGTAATCAGCCCCAGCATTTT. It specifies CASSPQGQGGNQPQHF.

In regard to this clonotype: This clone may be a read error of a much larger clone one base away. The gene calls are TRBV12-3 or TRBV12-4 and TRBJ1-2; 8 bases map to TRBD1. J gave up 10 bases and V 5 bases, and 18 bases lay outside the gene matches. The CDR3 consists of 16 residues. CDR3 in amino acids: CASSPKWETGGGDYTF. CDR3 sequence (DNA): TGTGCCAGCAGTCCGAAATGGGAAACAGGGGGAGGCGACTACACCTTC.

This clonotype was detected many times. This chain joins TRBV2 and TRBJ1-1; D not certain. The V gene lost 5 bases and the J gene lost 1 base, with 5 bases spanning the gap. Germline V gene data show CDR1 as SNHLY and CDR2 as FYNNEI. The CDR3 extends over 12 amino acids. CDR3 DNA: TGTGCCAGCAGTTGGGGGAACACTGAAGCTTTCTTT. Its protein product is CASSWGNTEAFF. Drawing the rest from reference TRBV2 and TRBJ1-1, the complete variable domain is EPEVTQTPSHQVTQMGQEVILRCVPISNHLYFYWYRQILGQKVEFLVSFYNNEISEKSEIFDDQFSVERPDGSNFTLKIRSTKLEDSAMYFCASSWGNTEAFFGQGTRLTVV.

This clonotype was counted at least ten times. V and J are TRBV7-6 and TRBJ2-7, with D tentatively TRBD1 or TRBD2 (5 bases each). CDR1 and CDR2 from the germline V gene are SGHVS and FNYEAQ. Trimming cost V 0 bases and J 3 bases, with 9 bases left between them. The CDR3 has 14 amino acids. CDR3 in amino acids: CASSLAGDGYEQYF. The CDR3, as DNA: TGTGCCAGCAGCTTAGCAGGGGACGGCTACGAGCAGTACTTC. Complete variable domain (other parts from reference TRBV7-6 and TRBJ2-7): GAGVSQSPRYKVTKRGQDVALRCDPISGHVSLYWYRQALGQGPEFLTYFNYEAQQDKSGLPNDRFSAERPEGSISTLTIQRTEQRDSAMYRCASSLAGDGYEQYFGPGTRLTVT.

This clonotype was counted ten times or more. The V and J genes are TRBV20-1 and TRBJ2-3, with TRBD1 identical over 8 bases. With 3 bases clipped from V and 5 bases from J, the junction kept 10 bases outside the gene matches. Germline V lookup: CDR1 DFQATT, CDR2 SNEGSKA (reference sequence). This CDR3 comprises 15 residues. The CDR3 DNA sequence: TGCAGTGCTAGGAACAGGGGGGCGGGTGAAGATACGCAGTATTTT. Translating it yields CSARNRGAGEDTQYF.

This clonotype showed up many times. This chain links TRBV5-5 with TRBJ2-3; perhaps TRBD2 as D (6 bases). The CDR3 length is 15 residues. V was shortened by 5 bases and J by 4 bases, with 17 bases between the two germline ends. Germline V lookup: CDR1 SGHKS, CDR2 YYEKEE (reference sequence). The CDR3 here is CASSLGWLAPDTQYF. DNA for the CDR3: TGTGCCAGCAGTCTTGGTTGGCTAGCGCCAGATACGCAGTATTTT.

The V and J genes are TRBV20-1 and TRBJ1-4; D call uncertain. The length of the CDR3 is 12 residues. V gave up 0 bases and J gave up 7 bases, with 6 bases separating them. Germline CDR1 and CDR2: DFQATT and SNEGSKA (reference sequence). CDR3 protein: CSARERVEKLFF. The CDR3 DNA follows: TGCAGTGCTAGAGAACGGGTTGAAAAACTGTTTTTT.

This rearrangement joins TRBV6-1 to TRBJ2-5; D not certain. V gave up 6 bases and J gave up 7 bases, with 18 bases separating them. In germline, CDR1 is MNHNS, CDR2 SASEGT. The CDR3 sequence is 14 residues long. DNA for the CDR3: TGTGCCAGCAGGGAGACGGGCGTTAAGGGGACCCAGTACTTC. Protein product: CASRETGVKGTQYF.

A few counts support this clonotype. Being one base from a much bigger clone, this may be a read error. The V and J genes are TRBV12-3 or TRBV12-4 and TRBJ1-3, with D tentatively TRBD1 (6 bases). CDR3 length: 17 amino acids. The CDR3 sequence: CTSSTSGAQVSGNTIYF. DNA for the CDR3: TGTACCAGCAGTACCTCAGGGGCTCAGGTCTCTGGAAACACCATATATTTT.

The gene calls are TRBV6-9 and TRBJ1-1, with TRBD1 as a possible D gene (6 bases). Trimming removed 3 bases from V and 0 bases from J, with 14 bases in between. This CDR3 contains 16 residues. The germline gives CDR1 MNHGY, CDR2 SVAAGI. Written as DNA, the CDR3 is TGTGCCAGCAGTTACTCTGGCAGGGGAGTGAACACTGAAGCTTTCTTT. It codes for CASSYSGRGVNTEAFF.

As regards this clonotype: This may stem from a read error, because a much larger clone lies one nucleotide away. This rearrangement joins TRBV7-9 to TRBJ1-1; D is undetermined. Trimming cost V 7 bases and J 1 base, with 16 bases left between them. The CDR3 spans 15 residues. In germline, CDR1 is SEHNR, CDR2 FQNEAQ (reference sequence). The CDR3 is CASTLEGPENTEAFF. Here the CDR3 DNA reads TGTGCCAGCACCCTGGAAGGACCAGAGAACACTGAAGCTTTCTTT.

This clonotype occurred many times. This chain connects TRBV6-2 or TRBV6-3 to TRBJ2-1; D tentatively reads TRBD1 or TRBD2 (6 bases each). CDR1 and CDR2 (germline): MNHEY, SVGEGT. The CDR3 sequence is 18 residues long. The germline V and J ends were trimmed by 2 bases and 8 bases, with 25 bases remaining between them. This CDR3 is CASSYGSSRRGVRHEQFF. CDR3 DNA sequence: TGTGCCAGCAGTTACGGGTCATCAAGGAGGGGGGTAAGACATGAGCAGTTCTTC.